Shown below are 31 T cell receptor beta chains from a single sample sequenced in a study of T-cell reconstitution after alpha-beta-depleted transplantation in children (dated by TCRdb to the mid-2010s). Library creation used PCR. Sequenced on an Illumina HiSeq 2500. TCR libraries were prepared with molecular barcoding, using unique molecular identifiers to normalize TCRbeta repertoire quantification. Starting from the raw public reads, TCRdb applied fastp trimming at Q25, assembled clones with MiXCR and retained in-frame beta chains. Every CDR3 protein is listed once, alongside the most common genes and DNA of its rows. Within this sample are 200,000 to 250,000 distinct CDR3 sequences, with approximately 12% of them counted one time only. Together, the top ten hold roughly 2.8% of the sample. Sequenced here: PBMCs from the stem cell graft donor, sampled from the stem cell graft. These receptor sequences come from a human donor who donated a stem cell graft to a child with acute lymphoblastic leukemia.

The table lists this clonotype with many counts. The chain joins TRBV29-1 to TRBJ1-1; no clear D gene. Germline V gene lookup returns CDR1 SQVTM and CDR2 ANQGSEA. The CDR3 is 13 amino acids. V lost 7 bases and J 1 base, leaving 13 bases between the germline ends. The DNA for the CDR3 is TGCAGCGGCGTAACCCTGGGGAACACTGAAGCTTTCTTT. The encoded protein is CSGVTLGNTEAFF.

This clonotype has at least ten counts. The genes are TRBV3-1 and TRBJ2-7; D might be TRBD2 (6 bases). Trimming took 4 bases from V and 0 from J, leaving 16 bases between them. This CDR3 is 16 amino acids long. Germline CDR1 is LGHDT and CDR2 is YNNKEL (reference sequence). CDR3 residues: CASSPREIAVSYEQYF. CDR3 in DNA: TGTGCCAGCAGCCCCAGGGAGATAGCGGTCTCCTACGAGCAGTACTTC.

The sample holds many counts of this clonotype. The chain is built from TRBV10-3 and TRBJ1-5, with D perhaps TRBD1 (6 bases). The CDR3 spans 13 residues. V lost 11 bases, J lost 1 base, and 12 bases lay in between. CDR1 ENHRY and CDR2 SYGVKD come from the germline V gene. DNA of the CDR3: TGTGCCGGCAGTCAGGGGAGCAATCAGCCCCAGCATTTT. Protein: CAGSQGSNQPQHF.

Concerning this clonotype itself: Being one base from a much bigger clone, this may be a read error. The J gene is TRBJ2-3, the V gene TRBV5-1; no clear D. There are 18 residues in the CDR3. Germline V CDR1 and CDR2: SGHRS, YFSETQ. The V end was cut by 0 bases, the J end by 6 bases, with 23 bases between. The CDR3 loop is CASSLEVSAAFLGDTQYF. CDR3 coding DNA: TGCGCCAGCAGCTTGGAGGTCTCGGCAGCCTTCCTCGGGGATACGCAGTATTTT. The whole variable domain, remainder taken from reference TRBV5-1 and TRBJ2-3, is KAGVTQTPRYLIKTRGQQVTLSCSPISGHRSVSWYQQTPGQGLQFLFEYFSETQRNKGNFPGRFSGRQFSNSRSEMNVSTLELGDSALYLCASSLEVSAAFLGDTQYFGPGTRLTVL.

Turning to this clonotype: A single base separates this from a much larger clone, so it may be a read error. The V and J genes are TRBV12-3 or TRBV12-4 and TRBJ1-1, with a possible D match to TRBD1 (5 bases). The CDR3 covers 15 residues. CDR3 amino acids: CASGLVDRINTEAFF. The CDR3 DNA sequence: TGTGCCAGCGGTTTAGTTGACAGAATAAACACTGAAGCTTTCTTT.

This clonotype was seen at least ten times. This CDR3 reads CASSLGSGETQYF. In DNA form, the CDR3 reads TGTGCCAGCAGTTTAGGGTCGGGGGAGACCCAGTACTTC. This chain joins TRBV12-3 or TRBV12-4 and TRBJ2-5; TRBD2 might be the D (5 bases). The CDR3 has 13 residues. The ends were cut back, 1 base at V and 5 bases at J, with 8 bases in the middle.

This clonotype was seen many times. The chain carries TRBV19 and TRBJ2-1, with TRBD2 identical over 7 bases. Germline lookup yields CDR1 LNHDA and CDR2 SQIVND (reference sequence). The CDR3 is made up of 14 amino acids. Trimming at V came to 4 bases and at J to 9 bases, leaving 9 bases not matched to a gene. The DNA of the CDR3 is TGTGCCAGTAGTACCGCGGGGGTCCAATTTGAGCAGTTCTTC. It codes for CASSTAGVQFEQFF. Drawing the rest from reference TRBV19 and TRBJ2-1, the complete variable domain is DGGITQSPKYLFRKEGQNVTLSCEQNLNHDAMYWYRQDPGQGLRLIYYSQIVNDFQKGDIAEGYSVSREKKESFPLTVTSAQKNPTAFYLCASSTAGVQFEQFFGPGTRLTVL.

Turning to this clonotype: Possible read error: a much larger clone is one base away. The rearrangement joins TRBV6-5 to TRBJ2-1, with a possible D match to TRBD2 (5 bases). The ends were cut back, 2 bases at V and 0 bases at J, with 8 bases in the middle. Germline V gives CDR1 MNHEY, CDR2 SVGAGI. CDR3 length: 15 residues. The DNA for the CDR3 is TGTGCCAGCAGTTACCGGGGAATCTCCTACAATGAGCAGTTCTTC. Its protein product is CASSYRGISYNEQFF.

There are many counts of this clonotype. This rearrangement joins TRBV7-9 to TRBJ1-1, with D perhaps matching TRBD1 (5 bases). Per germline, CDR1 SEHNR and CDR2 FQNEAQ (reference sequence). The CDR3 is 15 amino acids. The V end lost 8 bases, the J end lost 1 base, and 17 bases lay between the germline ends. The CDR3 loop reads CASEGSHPPNTEAFF. Written as DNA, the CDR3 is TGTGCCAGCGAGGGGTCTCACCCACCGAACACTGAAGCTTTCTTT.

This clonotype was observed many times. The rearrangement uses TRBV12-3 or TRBV12-4 and TRBJ2-2, with D perhaps TRBD2 (5 bases). V lost 1 base to trimming and J lost 7 bases, with 7 bases between them. The CDR3 covers 13 residues. This chain's CDR3 is CASSLGGYGELFF. DNA for the CDR3: TGTGCCAGCAGTTTAGGAGGGTACGGGGAGCTGTTTTTT.

This clonotype was detected ten times or more. This sequence joins TRBV20-1 and TRBJ1-6; D might be TRBD1 (5 bases). CDR3 length: 15 residues. Germline V gene sequence: CDR1 DFQATT, CDR2 SNEGSKA (reference sequence). V was trimmed by 6 bases and J by 0 bases, leaving 12 bases between them. The CDR3 DNA reads as TGCAGTGCAACCTCTGGGGGCTCCTATAATTCACCCCTCCACTTT. Translation gives CSATSGGSYNSPLHF.

Ten or more counts support this clonotype. This chain joins TRBV28 and TRBJ2-7; 8 nucleotides agree with TRBD2. Germline trimming cut 6 bases from V and 7 bases from J; bases unmatched to any gene: 2. Germline assignment: CDR1 MDHEN and CDR2 SYDVKM. The CDR3 consists of 11 residues. CDR3 sequence (DNA): TGTGCCAGCAGCCGGGGGGGAGAGCAGTACTTC. It yields the protein CASSRGGEQYF.

This clonotype occurred a few times. The chain employs TRBV5-1 and TRBJ2-7; TRBD2 aligns across 11 bases. V lost 0 bases, J lost 9 bases, and 11 bases stayed unmatched. Germline CDR1 is SGHRS and CDR2 is YFSETQ. This CDR3 is built from 16 residues. The CDR3 bases are TGCGCCAGCAGCTTGGCCGGGACTAGCGGCGCGCTGGGGCAGTACTTC. This encodes CASSLAGTSGALGQYF.

This clonotype has at least ten counts. This chain links TRBV9 with TRBJ2-1; a weak D match, TRBD2 (6 bases). From germline, CDR1 is SGDLS and CDR2 YYNGEE. V lost 7 bases and J lost 2, with 10 bases in between. CDR3 length: 13 amino acids. CDR3 amino acids: CASSGGAYNEQFF. CDR3 nucleotides: TGTGCCAGCTCAGGCGGGGCCTACAATGAGCAGTTCTTC.

This rearrangement joins TRBV4-3 to TRBJ2-7; D not certain. V lost 1 base to trimming and J lost 3 bases, with 13 bases between them. The CDR3 covers 15 residues. The germline V gene has CDR1 LGHNA and CDR2 YSLEER. The CDR3 here is CASSQGVGQYYEQYF. The CDR3, as DNA: TGCGCCAGCAGCCAAGGTGTCGGTCAGTACTACGAGCAGTACTTC.

This clonotype was counted at least ten times. The gene calls are TRBV5-1 and TRBJ1-4, with 9 bases fitting TRBD1. The CDR3 length is 15 residues. Per germline, CDR1 SGHRS and CDR2 YFSETQ. J lost 8 bases, V lost 0 bases, and 5 bases had no gene match. The CDR3 is CASSLEGQGTEKLFF. CDR3 coding DNA: TGCGCCAGCAGCTTGGAGGGACAGGGTACAGAAAAACTGTTTTTT.

The genes are TRBV19 and TRBJ2-7; the match to TRBD1 covers 7 bases. Germline loops: CDR1 LNHDA, CDR2 SQIVND (reference sequence). The CDR3 runs to 15 residues. The V gene end was trimmed by 3 bases and the J gene end by 1 base; junction bases not matched to a gene: 6. The CDR3, as DNA: TGTGCCAGTAGTATGTCGACAGGGCGGTCCTACGAGCAGTACTTC. Its protein product is CASSMSTGRSYEQYF. The full variable domain, completed using reference TRBV19 and TRBJ2-7, is DGGITQSPKYLFRKEGQNVTLSCEQNLNHDAMYWYRQDPGQGLRLIYYSQIVNDFQKGDIAEGYSVSREKKESFPLTVTSAQKNPTAFYLCASSMSTGRSYEQYFGPGTRLTVT.

This clonotype occurred many times. The V gene is TRBV2, the J gene TRBJ2-7; D may be TRBD2 (6 bases). Trimming pared 6 bases from V and 0 bases from J, leaving 9 bases between. Germline V gives CDR1 SNHLY, CDR2 FYNNEI. CDR3 length: 13 amino acids. CDR3 coding DNA: TGTGCCAGCAGGTCTAGCGTCTCCTACGAGCAGTACTTC. Its translation is CASRSSVSYEQYF.

This clonotype occurred many times. The chain has TRBV5-1 and TRBJ1-4; D may be TRBD1 (6 bases). The CDR3 spans 14 residues. The V gene's germline CDR1 is SGHRS and CDR2 YFSETQ. The V gene lost 2 bases and the J gene lost 4 bases, with 9 bases spanning the gap. The CDR3 sequence is CASSFGQRNEKLFF. CDR3 sequence (DNA): TGCGCCAGCAGCTTTGGACAGCGTAATGAAAAACTGTTTTTT.

In its sample, this clonotype was seen many times. The CDR3 reads CASSPAEAQPQHF. CDR3 coding DNA: TGTGCCAGCAGCCCGGCGGAAGCACAGCCCCAGCATTTT. V is TRBV7-9 and J is TRBJ1-5, with D uncertain. V was shortened by 5 bases and J by 7 bases, with 12 bases between the two germline ends. This CDR3 contains 13 residues. Germline CDR1 SEHNR, CDR2 FQNEAQ (reference sequence).

On this clonotype: A read error is possible here, since a much larger clone lies one base away. The CDR3 nucleotides are TGTACCAGCAGCCAAGGGGGGACAGGGGAAGGCTACGAGCAGTACTTC. This codes for CTSSQGGTGEGYEQYF. The gene calls are TRBV27 and TRBJ2-7; 10 bases are a match to TRBD1. Germline V gene lookup returns CDR1 MNHEY and CDR2 SMNVEV (reference sequence). There are 16 residues in the CDR3.

This clonotype was counted a few times. The chain employs TRBV5-1 and TRBJ2-2; 9 bases fit TRBD2. CDR1 and CDR2 from the germline V gene are SGHRS and YFSETQ. CDR3 size: 15 residues. J gave up 4 bases and V 5 bases, and 6 bases lay outside the gene matches. The CDR3: CASSSGTSITGELFF. The CDR3 coding sequence is TGCGCCAGCAGTTCCGGGACTAGCATCACCGGGGAGCTGTTTTTT.

This clonotype has at least ten counts. The CDR3 here is CSARDSDRGGYSNQPQHF. DNA of the CDR3: TGCAGTGCTAGAGACTCGGACAGGGGGGGCTATAGCAATCAGCCCCAGCATTTT. The chain couples TRBV20-1 to TRBJ1-5; 10 positions agree with TRBD1. CDR1 is DFQATT, CDR2 SNEGSKA, per germline (reference sequence). V gave up 0 bases and J gave up 0 bases; unmatched junction bases: 8. CDR3 length equals 18 residues.

The chain employs TRBV27 and TRBJ2-7; TRBD1 or TRBD2 may be the D gene (6 bases each). V was trimmed by 6 bases and J by 3 bases, leaving 15 bases between them. CDR3 length: 14 amino acids. Germline lookup yields CDR1 MNHEY and CDR2 SMNVEV (reference sequence). The CDR3 reads CASRGAGSHYEQYF. In DNA form, the CDR3 reads TGTGCCAGCAGGGGGGCGGGGAGTCACTACGAGCAGTACTTC.

This clonotype has at least ten counts. The chain combines TRBV14 with TRBJ2-1; 8 bases map to TRBD2. The CDR3 contains 13 residues. Trimming at V came to 3 bases and at J to 9 bases, leaving 4 bases not matched to a gene. Germline V gene data show CDR1 as SGHDN and CDR2 as FVKESK. CDR3 DNA: TGTGCCAGCAGCCACGCGGGGGGCCTTGAGCAGTTCTTC. Its protein product is CASSHAGGLEQFF.

This clonotype has at least ten counts. This chain uses TRBV27 with TRBJ2-5; 12 bases align to TRBD2. The germline CDR1 and CDR2 sequences are MNHEY and SMNVEV (reference sequence). V lost 3 bases, J lost 0 bases, and 8 bases stayed unmatched. The length of the CDR3 is 18 residues. The CDR3 spells CASSFTRLAGVYQETQYF. The DNA for the CDR3 is TGTGCCAGCAGTTTCACTAGACTAGCGGGGGTCTACCAAGAGACCCAGTACTTC.

This clonotype appeared many times. The rearrangement links TRBV6-2 or TRBV6-3 to TRBJ2-2; 9 bases align to TRBD1. The V and J ends lost 6 bases and 3 bases, in that order; junction bases with no gene match: 8. Looked up from germline, CDR1 is MNHEY and CDR2 is SVGEGT. This CDR3 is built from 16 residues. The CDR3 reads CASRNPGQGDTGELFF. DNA for the CDR3: TGTGCCAGCAGAAACCCGGGACAGGGCGACACCGGGGAGCTGTTTTTT.

This clonotype showed up just a few times. V gene TRBV5-6 combines with J gene TRBJ2-1; no clear D gene. V lost 4 bases and J 7 bases, leaving 21 bases between the germline ends. The CDR3 totals 16 residues. Germline CDR1 and CDR2: SGHDT and YYEEEE. Here the CDR3 reads CASSARLISMVNEQFF. In nucleotides, the CDR3 is TGTGCCAGCAGCGCCAGACTCATTTCTATGGTAAATGAGCAGTTCTTC.

This clonotype was recorded many times. The V and J genes are TRBV5-5 and TRBJ2-2; D is ambiguous. Trimming stripped 3 bases from V and 0 bases from J, with 15 bases between. Germline V gene sequence: CDR1 SGHKS, CDR2 YYEKEE (reference sequence). This CDR3 is built from 17 residues. This chain's CDR3 is CASSSRPLTTNTGELFF. The CDR3 DNA reads as TGTGCCAGCAGCTCCCGCCCTCTTACTACGAACACCGGGGAGCTGTTTTTT.

This clonotype was counted many times. The chain links TRBV20-1 to TRBJ1-1, with unresolved D. CDR3 length equals 8 residues. Between the trimmed V and J ends, which lost 5 bases and 8 bases, there was a span of 3 bases. Germline lookup yields CDR1 DFQATT and CDR2 SNEGSKA (reference sequence). In DNA form, the CDR3 reads TGCAGTGCTGAGGAAGCTTTCTTT. This translates into CSAEEAFF.

In this sample, this clonotype turned up many times. The rearrangement links TRBV20-1 to TRBJ2-5; D remains unclear. Trimming stripped 5 bases from V and 5 bases from J, with 15 bases between. The CDR3 totals 13 residues. CDR1 is DFQATT, CDR2 SNEGSKA, per germline (reference sequence). As DNA, the CDR3 is TGCAGTGCTCCCCCTTCGGCAAGGGAGACCCAGTACTTC. Translation gives CSAPPSARETQYF.